A single sample is the source of the 26 T cell receptor beta chains below, sequenced in a study of blood T cells in healthy people across ages. Then a second PCR, running about 6 to 12 cycles, was carried out with a sample-barcoded 5' primer and a J-beta primer mix. MiXCR, applied by TCRdb to the 5' RACE reads, yields one record per CDR3 protein. The sample yields 1,300,000 or so distinct CDR3 sequences, roughly 59% seen once. The sequenced sample was blood. The receptor source for this set is a man between 18 and 29 years old in good health.

This clonotype is a singleton in its sample. The genes are TRBV4-3 and TRBJ2-3; either TRBD1 or TRBD2 may fit D (5 bases each). Germline V gene sequence: CDR1 LGHNA, CDR2 YSLEER. This CDR3 has 16 residues. V shed 0 bases and J shed 1 base, with 11 bases lying between them. CDR3 in amino acids: CASSQDGQGGTDTQYF. CDR3 nucleotide sequence: TGCGCCAGCAGCCAAGATGGGCAGGGAGGCACAGATACGCAGTATTTT.

The J gene is TRBJ2-3, the V gene TRBV20-1, with TRBD1 matching 10 bases. V was pared by 4 bases and J by 4 bases, with 11 bases of the junction left unmatched. Germline loops: CDR1 DFQATT, CDR2 SNEGSKA (reference sequence). The CDR3 extends over 16 amino acids. CDR3 protein: CSATDRGTSESDTQYF. Written as DNA, the CDR3 is TGCAGTGCTACGGACAGGGGGACGAGCGAGTCAGATACGCAGTATTTT.

This clonotype was seen more than once but under ten times. This sequence joins TRBV7-2 and TRBJ1-2; TRBD1 matches 7 bases. Germline CDR1 and CDR2: SGHTA and FQGNSA. Germline trimming cut 1 base from V and 2 bases from J; bases unmatched to any gene: 7. The CDR3 has 16 residues. This chain's CDR3 is CASSLGTGGFNYGYTF. CDR3 nucleotide sequence: TGTGCCAGCAGCTTAGGGACAGGAGGTTTCAACTATGGCTACACCTTC.

V gene TRBV2 combines with J gene TRBJ2-7; 12 nucleotides agree with TRBD2. Germline values: CDR1 SNHLY, CDR2 FYNNEI. After removal of 6 bases from V and 4 bases from J, the junction contained 4 bases not matched to a gene. The CDR3 has 14 amino acids. CDR3 DNA sequence: TGTGCCAGCAGGACTAGCGGGGGTCTGTACGAGCAGTACTTC. Protein: CASRTSGGLYEQYF.

The V gene is TRBV6-2 or TRBV6-3, the J gene TRBJ2-4; possible D gene TRBD2, 5 bases. Between the trimmed V and J ends, which lost 4 bases and 0 bases, there was a span of 10 bases. The CDR3 length is 15 residues. CDR1 and CDR2 from the germline V gene are MNHEY and SVGEGT. CDR3: CASSSASLAKNIQYF. For the CDR3, the DNA is TGTGCCAGCAGTTCGGCTAGCTTAGCCAAAAACATTCAGTACTTC.

The V gene is TRBV7-6, the J gene TRBJ2-3; D may be TRBD2 (5 bases). The CDR3 spans 14 residues. V lost 5 bases to trimming and J lost 4 bases, with 13 bases between them. Germline CDR1 and CDR2: SGHVS and FNYEAQ. CDR3 DNA: TGTGCCAGCAGCCCGGGGTGGGCCGCAGATACGCAGTATTTT. Its protein product is CASSPGWAADTQYF.

Details on this clonotype: A junction boundary mismatches the germline segment, possibly from a read error. The chain joins TRBV24-1 to TRBJ2-6; possibly TRBD1 or TRBD2 for D (5 bases each). Looked up from germline, CDR1 is KGHDR and CDR2 is SFDVKD. The length of the CDR3 is 15 residues. The CDR3 region has the DNA TGTGCCACCAGTGAAGTAGGAGGTGGGGCCAACGGCCTGACTTTC. This gives the protein CATSEVGGGANGLTF.

The V gene is TRBV18, the J gene TRBJ1-6; a weak D match, TRBD1 (6 bases). The CDR3 totals 14 residues. Deletions cut 4 bases from V and 7 bases from J, with 11 bases between. The V gene's germline CDR1 is KGHSH and CDR2 LQKENI. CDR3 residues: CASSLRDTNSPLHF. The CDR3 DNA reads as TGTGCCAGCTCACTTCGGGACACCAATTCACCCCTCCACTTT.

This clonotype was observed a handful of times. The germline gene is not matched at one end of the junction; a read error may be the cause. The V gene is TRBV7-9, the J gene TRBJ2-6; a possible D gene is TRBD2 (6 bases). This CDR3 contains 16 residues. Germline-derived CDR1 and CDR2 are SEHNR and FQNEAQ (reference sequence). The CDR3 sequence is CASSLAGTSGANVLTF. Written as DNA, the CDR3 is TGCGCCAGCAGTCTCGCGGGGACCTCTGGGGCCAACGTCCTGACTTTC.

This clonotype was seen a handful of times. This rearrangement joins TRBV27 to TRBJ1-2; D gene ambiguous. The CDR3 is 12 residues long. Between the trimmed V and J ends, which lost 8 bases and 8 bases, there was a span of 15 bases. The germline gives CDR1 MNHEY, CDR2 SMNVEV (reference sequence). The CDR3, as DNA: TGTGCCAGCGGGCGCAGCAGCGGAGGCTACACCTTC. Translated: CASGRSSGGYTF.

In this sample, this clonotype turned up a few times. The rearrangement uses TRBV29-1 and TRBJ2-1; D gene uncertain. CDR1 SQVTM and CDR2 ANQGSEA come from the germline V gene. V was cut by 5 bases and J by 5 bases, with 7 bases left in between. The CDR3 consists of 11 residues. The CDR3 region is CSVSNNNEQFF. In DNA, the CDR3 is TGCAGCGTTAGTAACAACAATGAGCAGTTCTTC.

This sequence joins TRBV20-1 and TRBJ2-7, with 9 bases lining up with TRBD2. CDR3 length: 16 amino acids. Germline V gives CDR1 DFQATT, CDR2 SNEGSKA (reference sequence). V was clipped by 8 bases and J by 0 bases; unmatched bases: 14. The CDR3 spells CSSYSMTSGSSYEQYF. CDR3 bases: TGCAGTTCATATAGTATGACTAGCGGAAGCTCCTACGAGCAGTACTTC.

The rearrangement joins TRBV9 to TRBJ2-5, with 8 bases identical to TRBD2. Unmatched junction bases numbered 12, after V lost 6 bases and J lost 11 bases. The CDR3 has 13 residues. Germline V lookup: CDR1 SGDLS, CDR2 YYNGEE. CDR3 in amino acids: CASMEPGGGEQYF. CDR3 bases: TGTGCCAGCATGGAGCCGGGGGGGGGAGAGCAGTACTTC.

The V call is TRBV27, the J call TRBJ2-3; D might be TRBD1 (6 bases). CDR1 and CDR2 (germline): MNHEY, SMNVEV (reference sequence). CDR3 length equals 17 residues. Trimming cost V 6 bases and J 1 base, with 20 bases left between them. CDR3 residues: CASSRSPSRQGTDTQYF. CDR3 nucleotide sequence: TGTGCCAGCAGCCGATCACCTTCGAGACAGGGCACAGATACGCAGTATTTT.

This clonotype was seen more than once but under ten times. V and J are TRBV5-1 and TRBJ2-1; 7 bases match TRBD1. V was clipped by 2 bases and J by 5 bases; unmatched bases: 7. In germline, CDR1 is SGHRS, CDR2 YFSETQ. The CDR3 sequence is 15 residues long. CDR3 sequence: CASSFRQGSDNEQFF. The CDR3 coding sequence is TGCGCCAGCAGCTTCCGACAGGGATCGGACAATGAGCAGTTCTTC.

A single count supports this clonotype. The V call is TRBV6-4, the J call TRBJ2-4; possibly TRBD2 for D (6 bases). Germline V gene sequence: CDR1 MRHNA, CDR2 SNTAGT. This CDR3 has 13 residues. Trimming pared 1 base from V and 13 bases from J, leaving 14 bases between. In nucleotides, the CDR3 is TGTGCCAGCAGTGACTGGAGGGATGGTGAGCAGTACTTC. It encodes CASSDWRDGEQYF.

This clonotype was detected ten times or more. This chain links TRBV20-1 with TRBJ2-5, with D perhaps given as TRBD1 or TRBD2 (5 bases each). The CDR3 spans 15 residues. V was pared by 6 bases and J by 2 bases, with 19 bases between. Germline V lookup: CDR1 DFQATT, CDR2 SNEGSKA (reference sequence). CDR3 protein: CSARTGTASQETQYF. The CDR3 region has the DNA TGCAGTGCAAGAACCGGGACGGCTAGTCAAGAGACCCAGTACTTC.

In this sample, this clonotype turned up a few times. J is TRBJ1-5 and V is TRBV10-3, with D uncertain. CDR3 size: 14 residues. CDR1 and CDR2 from the germline V gene are ENHRY and SYGVKD. The V end lost 4 bases, the J end lost 0 bases, and 7 bases lay between the germline ends. CDR3 nucleotide sequence: TGTGCCATCAGTGGGGAATATAGCAATCAGCCCCAGCATTTT. Its protein is CAISGEYSNQPQHF.

V usage is TRBV12-3 or TRBV12-4 and J usage is TRBJ1-3, with TRBD1 matching over 9 bases. V lost 5 bases and J lost 2; bases outside the gene matches: 1. The CDR3 has 14 amino acids. This CDR3 reads CASSRQGAGNTIYF. The CDR3 nucleotides are TGTGCCAGCAGTCGACAGGGGGCTGGAAACACCATATATTTT.

The V and J genes are TRBV20-1 and TRBJ2-5; TRBD2 might be the D (5 bases). The germline CDR1 and CDR2 sequences are DFQATT and SNEGSKA (reference sequence). The CDR3 runs to 11 residues. V lost 5 bases and J 7 bases, leaving 11 bases between the germline ends. The CDR3 DNA reads as TGCAGTGCTGCCCGGGCGGGGACCCAGTACTTC. This translates into CSAARAGTQYF.

In this sample, this clonotype turned up many times. The chain employs TRBV6-5 and TRBJ2-7; D possibly uses TRBD1 or TRBD2 (5 bases each). Germline CDR1 and CDR2: MNHEY and SVGAGI. This CDR3 is 15 amino acids long. The germline V and J ends were trimmed by 0 bases and 0 bases, with 9 bases remaining between them. The CDR3 sequence: CASSYSGASSYEQYF. The CDR3 DNA reads as TGTGCCAGCAGTTACTCCGGGGCTAGCTCCTACGAGCAGTACTTC.

The J gene is TRBJ2-7, the V gene TRBV12-3 or TRBV12-4, with 7 bases matching TRBD1. There are 15 residues in the CDR3. Unmatched junction bases numbered 8, after V lost 1 base and J lost 5 bases. The CDR3 nucleotides read TGTGCCAGCAGTTTAGAAAGACAGGGTTCCGACGAGCAGTACTTC. It specifies CASSLERQGSDEQYF.

The chain has TRBV6-5 and TRBJ2-5; tentative D call: TRBD1 (5 bases). Trimming took 0 bases from V and 5 from J, leaving 13 bases between them. There are 15 residues in the CDR3. CDR1 is MNHEY and CDR2 is SVGAGI in the germline V gene. In nucleotides, the CDR3 is TGTGCCAGCAGTTACTCAGGGGTCTCTGCGGAGACCCAGTACTTC. This sequence encodes CASSYSGVSAETQYF.

This clonotype appeared a few times. This sequence joins TRBV5-1 and TRBJ2-1, with 8 bases that match TRBD1. The germline gives CDR1 SGHRS, CDR2 YFSETQ. CDR3 length equals 13 residues. Trimming took 7 bases from V and 8 from J; bases not matched to a gene: 8. The CDR3, as DNA: TGCGCCAGCGGACAGGGCTTCCAACATGAGCAGTTCTTC. Protein sequence: CASGQGFQHEQFF.

The chain uses TRBV4-2 and TRBJ2-1; the match to TRBD2 covers 9 bases. Per the germline V gene, CDR1 is LGHNA and CDR2 is YNFKEQ. V shed 1 base, J shed 2 bases, and the junction held 6 bases outside the gene matches. The CDR3 extends over 17 amino acids. The CDR3 protein is CASSQGWREGAYNEQFF. The CDR3 DNA sequence: TGTGCCAGCAGCCAAGGGTGGCGGGAGGGAGCCTACAATGAGCAGTTCTTC.

This clonotype was seen only a few times. The V and J genes are TRBV12-3 or TRBV12-4 and TRBJ2-3; D not certain. The germline V and J ends were trimmed by 6 bases and 2 bases, with 12 bases remaining between them. The CDR3 has 14 residues. The CDR3 DNA is TGTGCCAGCAGCCCGCTAGGGTTCACAGATACGCAGTATTTT. It specifies CASSPLGFTDTQYF.